This T cell receptor (beta chain) was captured in a study of T cells after posttransplantation cyclophosphamide. Overall study findings and caveats: TRB clonality was highly associated with recipient CMV seropositivity and reactivation. Later blood repertoires were often dominated by clones from the donor CD8+ memory compartment.

TCRdb's copy holds only in-frame clones and misses some; the assay was immunoSEQ multiplex PCR. The repertoire holds thousands of clones, 82% seen once, with about 25% in the top ten. By its share, this clone is large. Its antigen remains unidentified. Cyclophosphamide on days +3 and +4 followed busulfan-fludarabine conditioning and a marrow graft. J lost 2 bases, V lost 5 bases, and 8 bases had no gene match. CDR3 length: 15 residues. From germline, CDR1 is MDHEN and CDR2 SYDVKM. This TCR came from a female patient aged 50 to 65 who received an allogeneic stem cell transplant from a related donor, was CMV-positive, and had no GVHD. Some T cells may trace back to the graft donor. V is TRBV28 and J is TRBJ2-7; 8 bases are shared with TRBD1. The sequencing used CD8+ T cells sorted from PBMCs, collected roughly 1,400 days after allogeneic stem cell transplant with posttransplant cyclophosphamide. The CDR3 bases are TGTGCCAGCAGTCTCCTGACAGGGGACACCTACGAGCAGTACTTC. Encoded protein: CASSLLTGDTYEQYF.